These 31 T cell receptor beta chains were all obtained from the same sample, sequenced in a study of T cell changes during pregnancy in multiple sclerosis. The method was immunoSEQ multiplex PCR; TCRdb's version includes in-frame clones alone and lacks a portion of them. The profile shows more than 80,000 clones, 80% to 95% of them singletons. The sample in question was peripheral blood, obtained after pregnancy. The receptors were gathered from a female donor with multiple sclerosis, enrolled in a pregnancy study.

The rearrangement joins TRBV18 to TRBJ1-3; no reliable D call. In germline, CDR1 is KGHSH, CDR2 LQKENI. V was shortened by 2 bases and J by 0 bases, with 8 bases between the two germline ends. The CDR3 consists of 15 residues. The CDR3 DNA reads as TGTGCCAGCTCACCAGGTGCGTCCTCTGGAAACACCATATATTTT. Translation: CASSPGASSGNTIYF. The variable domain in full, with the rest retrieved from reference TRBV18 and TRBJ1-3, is NAGVMQNPRHLVRRRGQEARLRCSPMKGHSHVYWYRQLPEEGLKFMVYLQKENIIDESGMPKERFSAEFPKEGPSILRIQQVVRGDSAAYFCASSPGASSGNTIYFGEGSWLTVV.

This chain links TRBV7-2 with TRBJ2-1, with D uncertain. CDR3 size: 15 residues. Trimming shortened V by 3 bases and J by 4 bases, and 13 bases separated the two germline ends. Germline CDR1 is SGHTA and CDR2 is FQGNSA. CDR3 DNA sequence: TGTGCCAGCAGCTTCGGTGCTAGTAGGTACAATGAGCAGTTCTTC. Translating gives CASSFGASRYNEQFF.

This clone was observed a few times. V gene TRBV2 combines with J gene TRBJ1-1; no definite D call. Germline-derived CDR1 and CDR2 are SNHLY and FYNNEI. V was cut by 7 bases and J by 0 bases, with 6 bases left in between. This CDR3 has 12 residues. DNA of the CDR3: TGTGCCAGCACTCCAGTGAACACTGAAGCTTTCTTT. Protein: CASTPVNTEAFF.

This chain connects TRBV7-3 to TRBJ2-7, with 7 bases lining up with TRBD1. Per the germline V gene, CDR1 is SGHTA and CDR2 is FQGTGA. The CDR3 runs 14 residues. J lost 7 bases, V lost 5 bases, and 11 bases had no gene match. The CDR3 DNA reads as TGTGCCAGCAGCCCAACCGGGACAGAGGGGGAGCAGTACTTC. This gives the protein CASSPTGTEGEQYF.

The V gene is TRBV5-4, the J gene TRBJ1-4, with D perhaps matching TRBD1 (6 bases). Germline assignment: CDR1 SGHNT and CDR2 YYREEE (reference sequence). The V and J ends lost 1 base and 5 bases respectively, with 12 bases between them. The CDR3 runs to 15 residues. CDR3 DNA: TGTGCCAGCAGCTTGCAGTCAGGGGCCAATGAAAAACTGTTTTTT. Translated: CASSLQSGANEKLFF.

The CDR3 nucleotides are TGTGCCAGCAGCTCGGAATCGGGGAGTCCGTATGGCTACACCTTC. Translating gives CASSSESGSPYGYTF. The chain carries TRBV7-2 and TRBJ1-2, with unresolved D. V lost 4 bases to trimming and J lost 5 bases, with 17 bases between them. Germline V CDR1 and CDR2: SGHTA, FQGNSA. The CDR3 is made up of 15 amino acids.

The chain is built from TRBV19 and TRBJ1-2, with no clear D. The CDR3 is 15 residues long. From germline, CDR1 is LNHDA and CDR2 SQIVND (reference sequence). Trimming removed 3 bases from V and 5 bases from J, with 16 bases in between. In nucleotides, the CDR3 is TGTGCCAGTAGTATTGGTGATCTTCCCGGTTATGGCTACACCTTC. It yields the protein CASSIGDLPGYGYTF. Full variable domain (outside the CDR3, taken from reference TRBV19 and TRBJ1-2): DGGITQSPKYLFRKEGQNVTLSCEQNLNHDAMYWYRQDPGQGLRLIYYSQIVNDFQKGDIAEGYSVSREKKESFPLTVTSAQKNPTAFYLCASSIGDLPGYGYTFGSGTRLTVV.

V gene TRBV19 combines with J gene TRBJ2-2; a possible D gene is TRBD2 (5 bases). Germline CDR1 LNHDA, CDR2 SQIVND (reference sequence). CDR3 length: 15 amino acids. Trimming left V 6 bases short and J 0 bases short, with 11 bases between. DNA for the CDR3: TGTGCCAGTAGACCGAGTAGCGCGAACACCGGGGAGCTGTTTTTT. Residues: CASRPSSANTGELFF.

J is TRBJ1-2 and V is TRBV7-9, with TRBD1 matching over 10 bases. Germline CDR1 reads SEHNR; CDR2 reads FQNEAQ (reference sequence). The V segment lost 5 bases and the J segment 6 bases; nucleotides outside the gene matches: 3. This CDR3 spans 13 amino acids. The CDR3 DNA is TGTGCCAGCAGCGTTGGGACAGGGGATGGCTACACCTTC. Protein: CASSVGTGDGYTF.

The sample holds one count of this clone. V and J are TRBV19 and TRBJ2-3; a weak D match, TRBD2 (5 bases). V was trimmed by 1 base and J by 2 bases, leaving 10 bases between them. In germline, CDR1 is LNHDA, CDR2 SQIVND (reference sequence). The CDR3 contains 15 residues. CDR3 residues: CASSIVTSSTDTQYF. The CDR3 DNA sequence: TGTGCCAGTAGTATAGTCACTAGTTCCACAGATACGCAGTATTTT.

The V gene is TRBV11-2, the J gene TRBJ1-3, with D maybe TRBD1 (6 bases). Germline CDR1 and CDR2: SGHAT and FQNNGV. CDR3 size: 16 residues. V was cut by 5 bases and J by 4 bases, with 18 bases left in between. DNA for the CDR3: TGTGCCAGCAGCCCCATCAACCGACAGGTCGGAAACACCATATATTTT. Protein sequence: CASSPINRQVGNTIYF.

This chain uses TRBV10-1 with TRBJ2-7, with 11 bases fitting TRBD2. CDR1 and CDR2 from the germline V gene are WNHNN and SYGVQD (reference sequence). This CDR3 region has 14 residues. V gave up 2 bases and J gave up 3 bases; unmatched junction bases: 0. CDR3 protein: CASSEGLAGYEQYF. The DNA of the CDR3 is TGCGCCAGCAGTGAGGGACTAGCGGGCTACGAGCAGTACTTC.

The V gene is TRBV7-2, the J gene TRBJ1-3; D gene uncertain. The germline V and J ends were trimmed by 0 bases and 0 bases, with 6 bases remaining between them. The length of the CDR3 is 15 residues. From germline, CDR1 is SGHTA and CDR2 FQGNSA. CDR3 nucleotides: TGTGCCAGCAGCTTAGCCGTACACTCTGGAAACACCATATATTTT. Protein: CASSLAVHSGNTIYF.

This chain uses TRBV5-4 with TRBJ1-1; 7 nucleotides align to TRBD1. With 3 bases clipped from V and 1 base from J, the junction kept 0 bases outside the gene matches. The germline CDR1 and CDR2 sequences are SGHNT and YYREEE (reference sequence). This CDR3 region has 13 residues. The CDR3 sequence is CASSWDRNTEAFF. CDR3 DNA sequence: TGTGCCAGCAGCTGGGACAGGAACACTGAAGCTTTCTTT.

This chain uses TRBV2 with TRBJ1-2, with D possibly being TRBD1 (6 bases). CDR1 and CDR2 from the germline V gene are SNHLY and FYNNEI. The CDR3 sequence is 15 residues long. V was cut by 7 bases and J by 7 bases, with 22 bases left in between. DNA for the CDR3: TGTGCCAGCAAACGTACAGGGATTTTACGAAGTGGCTACACCTTC. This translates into CASKRTGILRSGYTF.

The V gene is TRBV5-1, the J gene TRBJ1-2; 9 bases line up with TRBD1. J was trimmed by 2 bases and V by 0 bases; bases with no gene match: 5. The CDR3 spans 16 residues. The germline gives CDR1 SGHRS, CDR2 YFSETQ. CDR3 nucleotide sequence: TGCGCCAGCAGCTTGGACAGGGGGCAGGGGAACTATGGCTACACCTTC. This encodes CASSLDRGQGNYGYTF.

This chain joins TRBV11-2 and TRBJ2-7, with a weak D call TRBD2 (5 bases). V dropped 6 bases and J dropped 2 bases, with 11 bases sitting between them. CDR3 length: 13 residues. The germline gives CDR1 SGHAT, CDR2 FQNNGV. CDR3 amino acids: CASSRREAYEQYF. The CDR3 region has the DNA TGTGCCAGCAGTCGCCGGGAAGCCTACGAGCAGTACTTC.

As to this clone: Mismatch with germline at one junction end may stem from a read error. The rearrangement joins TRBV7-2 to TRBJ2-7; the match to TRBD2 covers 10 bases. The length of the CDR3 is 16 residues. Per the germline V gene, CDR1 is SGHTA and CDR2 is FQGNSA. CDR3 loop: CASSLAASSGGYEQYF. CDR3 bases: TGTGCCAGCAGCCTAGCAGCCTCTAGCGGGGGTTACGAGCAGTACTTC.

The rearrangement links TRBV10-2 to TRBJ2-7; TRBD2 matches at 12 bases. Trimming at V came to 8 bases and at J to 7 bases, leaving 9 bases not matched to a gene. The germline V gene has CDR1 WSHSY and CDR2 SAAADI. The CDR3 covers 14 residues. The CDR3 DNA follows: TGCGCCAGCGGCCCGACTAGCGGGAGCCCTGAGCAGTACTTC. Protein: CASGPTSGSPEQYF.

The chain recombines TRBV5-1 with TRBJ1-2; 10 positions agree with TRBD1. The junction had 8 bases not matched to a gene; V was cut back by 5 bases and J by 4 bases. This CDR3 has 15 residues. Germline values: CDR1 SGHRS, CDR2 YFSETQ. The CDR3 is CASRAGTGEFYGYTF. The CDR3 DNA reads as TGCGCCAGCAGAGCTGGGACAGGGGAATTCTATGGCTACACCTTC.

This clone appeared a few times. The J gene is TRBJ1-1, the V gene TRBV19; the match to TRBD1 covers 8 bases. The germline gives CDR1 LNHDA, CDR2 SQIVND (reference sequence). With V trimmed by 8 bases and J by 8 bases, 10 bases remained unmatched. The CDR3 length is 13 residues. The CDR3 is CASRQGIGEEAFF. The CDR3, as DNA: TGTGCCAGTCGACAGGGGATCGGGGAGGAAGCTTTCTTT.

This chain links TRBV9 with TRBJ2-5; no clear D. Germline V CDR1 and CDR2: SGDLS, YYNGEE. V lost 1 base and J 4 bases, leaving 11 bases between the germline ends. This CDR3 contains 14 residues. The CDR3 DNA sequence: TGTGCCAGCAGCGTAACGAGTTTCCGAGAGACCCAGTACTTC. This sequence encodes CASSVTSFRETQYF.

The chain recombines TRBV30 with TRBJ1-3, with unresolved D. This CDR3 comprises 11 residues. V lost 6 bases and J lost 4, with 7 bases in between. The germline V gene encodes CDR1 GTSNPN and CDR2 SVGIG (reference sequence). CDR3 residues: CACNTGNTIYF. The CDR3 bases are TGTGCCTGCAACACCGGAAACACCATATATTTT.

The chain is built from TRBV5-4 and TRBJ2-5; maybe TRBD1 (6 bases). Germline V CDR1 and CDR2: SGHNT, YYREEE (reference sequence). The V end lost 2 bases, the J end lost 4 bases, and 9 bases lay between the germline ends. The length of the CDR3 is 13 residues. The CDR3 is CASSFGGLETQYF. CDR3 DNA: TGTGCCAGCAGCTTTGGGGGCTTAGAGACCCAGTACTTC.

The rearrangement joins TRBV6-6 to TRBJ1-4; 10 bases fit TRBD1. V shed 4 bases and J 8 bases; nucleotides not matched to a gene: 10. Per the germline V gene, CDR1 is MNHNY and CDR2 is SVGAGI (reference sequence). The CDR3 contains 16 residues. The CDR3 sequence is CASSSWSGTGVEKLFF. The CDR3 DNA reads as TGTGCCAGCAGTTCCTGGAGCGGGACAGGGGTGGAAAAACTGTTTTTT.

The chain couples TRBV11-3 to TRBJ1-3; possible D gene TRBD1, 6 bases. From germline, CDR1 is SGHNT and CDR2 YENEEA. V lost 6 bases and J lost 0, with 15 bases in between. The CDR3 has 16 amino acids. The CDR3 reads CASRNPGQISGNTIYF. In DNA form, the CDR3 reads TGTGCCAGCAGGAATCCGGGACAAATCTCTGGAAACACCATATATTTT.

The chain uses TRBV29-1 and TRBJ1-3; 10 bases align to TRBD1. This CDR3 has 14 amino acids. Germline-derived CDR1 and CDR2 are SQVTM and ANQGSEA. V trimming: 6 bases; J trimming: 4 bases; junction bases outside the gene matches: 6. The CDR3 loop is CSVVDRGPGNTIYF. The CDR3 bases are TGCAGCGTAGTCGACAGGGGGCCGGGAAACACCATATATTTT.

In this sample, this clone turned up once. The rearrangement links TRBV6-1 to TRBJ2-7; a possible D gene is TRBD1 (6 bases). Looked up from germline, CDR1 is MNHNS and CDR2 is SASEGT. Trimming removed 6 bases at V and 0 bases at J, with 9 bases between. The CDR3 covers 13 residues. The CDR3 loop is CASRVTGSYEQYF. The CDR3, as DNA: TGTGCCAGCAGGGTGACAGGCTCCTACGAGCAGTACTTC.

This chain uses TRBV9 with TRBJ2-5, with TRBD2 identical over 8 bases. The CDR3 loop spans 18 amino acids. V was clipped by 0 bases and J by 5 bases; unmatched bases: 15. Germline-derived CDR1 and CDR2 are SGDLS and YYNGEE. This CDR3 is CASSVGGGSGGRGETQYF. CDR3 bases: TGTGCCAGCAGCGTAGGCGGAGGGAGCGGGGGCCGGGGGGAGACCCAGTACTTC. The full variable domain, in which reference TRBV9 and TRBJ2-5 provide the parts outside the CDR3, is DSGVTQTPKHLITATGQRVTLRCSPRSGDLSVYWYQQSLDQGLQFLIQYYNGEERAKGNILERFSAQQFPDLHSELNLSSLELGDSALYFCASSVGGGSGGRGETQYFGPGTRLLVL.

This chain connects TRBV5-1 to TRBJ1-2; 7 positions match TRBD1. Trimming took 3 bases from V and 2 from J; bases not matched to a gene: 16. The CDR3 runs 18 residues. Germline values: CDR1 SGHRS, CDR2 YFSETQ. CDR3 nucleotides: TGCGCCAGCAGCTCGGACAGGTTTTTAGGTCAACGGAACTATGGCTACACCTTC. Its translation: CASSSDRFLGQRNYGYTF.

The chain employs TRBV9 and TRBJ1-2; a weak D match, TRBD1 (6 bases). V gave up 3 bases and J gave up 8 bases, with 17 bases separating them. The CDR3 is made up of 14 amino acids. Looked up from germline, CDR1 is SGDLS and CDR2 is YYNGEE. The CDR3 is CASSASSGAGGYTF. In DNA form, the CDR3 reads TGTGCCAGCAGCGCCTCGTCAGGGGCTGGCGGCTACACCTTC.